This T cell receptor (beta chain) is from a study of control samples from healthy donors and cancer patients. The V gene's germline CDR1 is SEHNR and CDR2 FQNEAQ (reference sequence). This CDR3 spans 14 amino acids. V was cut by 0 bases and J by 7 bases, with 7 bases left in between. TCRdb keeps only in-frame clones here, not all; method: immunoSEQ multiplex PCR. This sample has about 69,000 clones, with approximately 88% found just once. Specimen: PBMCs. The receptor was isolated from a woman between 50 and 59 years old with lung cancer. J is TRBJ1-6 and V is TRBV7-9, with D maybe TRBD1 (5 bases). CDR3 sequence reads: CASSLAGENSPLHF. CDR3 coding DNA: TGTGCCAGCAGCTTAGCAGGGGAGAATTCACCCCTCCACTTT.